Only a few counts were recorded for the clone carrying this TCR beta chain. MiXCR was run by TCRdb on the 5' RACE reads, yielding one entry per CDR3 protein. The table lists about 340,000 distinct CDR3 sequences, 20% to 25% of them singletons. The sample is drawn from a study of T-cell memory formation after mild COVID-19. The CDR3 contains 14 residues. The germline V gene has CDR1 SQVTM and CDR2 ANQGSEA. V lost 6 bases to trimming and J lost 8 bases; unmatched junction nucleotides: 15. The V call is TRBV29-1, the J call TRBJ1-2, with 7 nucleotides matching TRBD1. The sample taken for sequencing was PBMCs or a T cell subset sorted from them (not recorded which). The clonotype originates from a man aged 18 to 30 who had mild COVID-19 (a few samples of this study predate the infection). Cell type and time point are not known. For the CDR3, the DNA is TGCAGCGTGCGGGAAGGGAACAGGGGAAACGGCTACACCTTC. It is translated as CSVREGNRGNGYTF.